A single T cell receptor beta chain is shown here with its context. The data were taken from a study of type 1 regulatory T cells. Study in general: An in vitro protocol generated T-allo10, a Tr1-enriched, alloantigen-specific CD4 T cell product.

Unmatched junction bases numbered 11, after V lost 6 bases and J lost 2 bases. Germline CDR1 DFQATT, CDR2 SNEGSKA (reference sequence). The CDR3 length is 15 residues. TCRdb analysed the reads with MiXCR anew, one entry per CDR3 protein. The sample consists of 80,000 to 100,000 distinct CDR3 sequences, less than 40% of them appearing once. V and J are TRBV20-1 and TRBJ2-3; 7 nucleotides agree with TRBD2. Material: CD4+ T cells, either the whole sample or a sorted fraction (not recorded which). The receptor comes from a human donor in good health. CDR3 nucleotides: TGCAGTGCCCCAACCCCAGGACTAGACACAGATACGCAGTATTTT. Translating gives CSAPTPGLDTDTQYF.